This TCR beta chain was obtained from a study of blood T cell repertoires in COVID-19. Study summary: PBMCs, B-cell-depleted T cells, or T cells provided the cDNA or gDNA that made up the material.

Using immunoSEQ multiplex PCR, the repertoire was profiled, and TCRdb retains in-frame clones only, with some absent. This sample has 250,000 to 400,000 clones; roughly 90% occur once, and the top ten carry roughly 2.8%. The Seattle patients, enrolled during active infection, were followed longitudinally. The germline CDR1 and CDR2 sequences are SEHNR and FQNEAQ (reference sequence). V lost 10 bases and J 10 bases, leaving 13 bases between the germline ends. The CDR3 has 10 residues. The sequenced material came from peripheral blood. The sequence was obtained from a woman in her 30s with COVID-19, enrolled during active disease. The chain links TRBV7-9 to TRBJ1-2; the D is unclear. CDR3 DNA: TGTGCCACCGGTATGGGCCTCTACACCTTC. Translation gives CATGMGLYTF.